Listed below are T cell receptor beta chains from one sample, sequenced in a study of blood T cell repertoires in COVID-19. Generated by immunoSEQ multiplex PCR, the TCRdb table keeps only in-frame clones and is missing some. Here the sample spans about 64,000 clones, around 90% being singletons. What was sequenced was peripheral blood. The source of these receptors is a woman aged 60-70 years with COVID-19, enrolled during active disease. Each CDR3 is given with its conserved first and last residue. A D gene is named only where the DNA matches it firmly. Clone sizes are given selectively: once, few, many, or a class where the clone is expanded.

v_gene: TRBV19; abundance: NA; d_gene: TRBD1; j_gene: TRBJ2-6; CDR3aa: CASSPQGAGANVLTF; CDR3nt: TGTGCCAGTAGTCCCCAGGGGGCTGGGGCCAACGTCCTGACTTTC
v_gene: TRBV6-5; abundance: few; d_gene: NA; j_gene: TRBJ1-1; CDR3aa: CASSYNEGGEAFF; CDR3nt: TGTGCCAGCAGTTACAATGAGGGCGGTGAAGCTTTCTTT
v_gene: TRBV7-9; abundance: NA; d_gene: NA; j_gene: TRBJ1-2; CDR3aa: CASSPWTENYGYTF; CDR3nt: TGTGCCAGCAGCCCCTGGACAGAAAACTATGGCTACACCTTC
v_gene: TRBV28; abundance: NA; d_gene: TRBD1; j_gene: TRBJ1-6; CDR3aa: CASSDRGNSPLHF; CDR3nt: TGTGCCAGTAGCGACAGGGGCAATTCACCCCTCCACTTT
v_gene: TRBV27; abundance: NA; d_gene: NA; j_gene: TRBJ1-5; CDR3aa: CASTLVPGSNQPQHF; CDR3nt: TGTGCCAGCACCCTCGTTCCAGGGAGCAATCAGCCCCAGCATTTT
v_gene: TRBV4-3; abundance: NA; d_gene: TRBD1; j_gene: TRBJ2-2; CDR3aa: CASSQGQGGPGELFF; CDR3nt: TGCGCCAGCAGCCAAGGACAGGGCGGGCCCGGGGAGCTGTTTTTT
v_gene: TRBV27; abundance: few; d_gene: TRBD2; j_gene: TRBJ2-3; CDR3aa: CASSAGLAGTDTQYF; CDR3nt: TGTGCCAGCAGTGCGGGACTAGCGGGAACAGATACGCAGTATTTT
v_gene: TRBV27; abundance: once; d_gene: TRBD1; j_gene: TRBJ1-1; CDR3aa: CASSEQGINTEAFF; CDR3nt: TGTGCCAGCAGCGAACAGGGGATAAACACTGAAGCTTTCTTT
v_gene: TRBV5-7; abundance: NA; d_gene: NA; j_gene: TRBJ1-5; CDR3aa: CATPFGVSNQPQHF; CDR3nt: TGTGCCACACCGTTCGGGGTAAGCAATCAGCCCCAGCATTTT
v_gene: TRBV7-6; abundance: NA; d_gene: TRBD1; j_gene: TRBJ2-3; CDR3aa: CASSLESGTGYPDTQYF; CDR3nt: TGTGCCAGCAGCCTCGAGTCAGGGACAGGGTACCCAGATACGCAGTATTTT
v_gene: TRBV5-8; abundance: NA; d_gene: TRBD1; j_gene: TRBJ1-6; CDR3aa: CASSLVQGAHSPLHF; CDR3nt: TGTGCCAGCAGCTTGGTGCAGGGGGCGCATTCACCCCTCCACTTT
v_gene: TRBV11-1; abundance: NA; d_gene: NA; j_gene: TRBJ1-1; CDR3aa: CASSPLTAEAFF; CDR3nt: TGTGCCAGCAGCCCACTCACCGCTGAAGCTTTCTTT
v_gene: TRBV5-6; abundance: NA; d_gene: NA; j_gene: TRBJ2-5; CDR3aa: CASSLLQEQETQYF; CDR3nt: TGTGCCAGCAGCTTATTACAGGAACAAGAGACCCAGTACTTC
v_gene: TRBV5-4; abundance: few; d_gene: NA; j_gene: TRBJ2-7; CDR3aa: CASSNPGRGSYEQYF; CDR3nt: TGTGCCAGCAGTAATCCTGGGCGGGGATCCTACGAGCAGTACTTC
v_gene: TRBV6-5; abundance: NA; d_gene: NA; j_gene: TRBJ1-5; CDR3aa: CASSTGAGYQPQHF; CDR3nt: TGTGCCAGCAGCACCGGAGCCGGATATCAGCCCCAGCATTTT
v_gene: TRBV7-2; abundance: NA; d_gene: NA; j_gene: TRBJ2-1; CDR3aa: CASNLLSSSYNEQFF; CDR3nt: TGTGCCAGCAACCTTCTCTCGAGCTCCTACAATGAGCAGTTCTTC
v_gene: TRBV10-3; abundance: NA; d_gene: NA; j_gene: TRBJ1-3; CDR3aa: CAIREASGNTIYF; CDR3nt: TGTGCCATCAGGGAGGCTAGCGGAAACACCATATATTTT
v_gene: TRBV6-5; abundance: NA; d_gene: NA; j_gene: TRBJ1-2; CDR3aa: CASSYSGSNYYGYTF; CDR3nt: TGTGCCAGCAGTTATTCAGGAAGCAACTACTATGGCTACACCTTC
v_gene: TRBV24-1; abundance: NA; d_gene: NA; j_gene: TRBJ2-3; CDR3aa: CATSDSGSTDTQYF; CDR3nt: TGTGCCACCAGTGATTCAGGTAGCACAGATACGCAGTATTTT
v_gene: TRBV6-2/TRBV6-3; abundance: NA; d_gene: NA; j_gene: TRBJ1-1; CDR3aa: CASSFGGMNTEAFF; CDR3nt: TGTGCCAGCAGTTTCGGAGGCATGAACACTGAAGCTTTCTTT
v_gene: TRBV5-1; abundance: NA; d_gene: NA; j_gene: TRBJ2-2; CDR3aa: CASSLDRNTGELFF; CDR3nt: TGCGCCAGCAGCTTGGACAGGAACACCGGGGAGCTGTTTTTT
v_gene: TRBV12-3/TRBV12-4; abundance: NA; d_gene: NA; j_gene: TRBJ1-1; CDR3aa: CASGRGPNTEAFF; CDR3nt: TGTGCCAGCGGCCGCGGTCCGAACACTGAAGCTTTCTTT
v_gene: TRBV27; abundance: NA; d_gene: TRBD1; j_gene: TRBJ2-7; CDR3aa: CASLLKGAPYEQYF; CDR3nt: TGTGCCAGCTTATTAAAGGGGGCCCCCTACGAGCAGTACTTC
v_gene: TRBV19; abundance: NA; d_gene: NA; j_gene: TRBJ1-5; CDR3aa: CASSIQGTSNQPQHF; CDR3nt: TGTGCCAGTAGTATACAGGGGACTAGCAATCAGCCCCAGCATTTT
v_gene: TRBV7-2; abundance: NA; d_gene: TRBD1; j_gene: TRBJ1-2; CDR3aa: CASSLGTGGNYGYTF; CDR3nt: TGTGCCAGCAGCTTGGGGACAGGGGGTAACTATGGCTACACCTTC
v_gene: TRBV6-5; abundance: once; d_gene: NA; j_gene: TRBJ1-5; CDR3aa: CASSRWGGRNQPQHF; CDR3nt: TGTGCCAGCAGTCGCTGGGGAGGACGCAATCAGCCCCAGCATTTT
v_gene: TRBV24-1; abundance: NA; d_gene: NA; j_gene: TRBJ2-3; CDR3aa: CATSGGTATDTQYF; CDR3nt: TGTGCCACCAGTGGCGGGACGGCCACAGATACGCAGTATTTT
v_gene: TRBV7-2; abundance: NA; d_gene: NA; j_gene: TRBJ2-3; CDR3aa: CASSLYTDTQYF; CDR3nt: TGTGCCAGCAGCCTATACACAGATACGCAGTATTTT
v_gene: TRBV19; abundance: NA; d_gene: NA; j_gene: TRBJ1-5; CDR3aa: CASSINPDSSLGQPQHF; CDR3nt: TGTGCCAGTAGTATAAACCCGGACTCCTCTTTGGGTCAGCCCCAGCATTTT
v_gene: TRBV2; abundance: NA; d_gene: NA; j_gene: TRBJ1-6; CDR3aa: CASSEQVKNSPLHF; CDR3nt: TGTGCCAGCAGTGAGCAGGTTAAAAATTCACCCCTCCACTTT
v_gene: TRBV9; abundance: NA; d_gene: NA; j_gene: TRBJ1-1; CDR3aa: CASSAVETVGFGAFF; CDR3nt: TGTGCCAGCAGCGCAGTTGAGACAGTTGGCTTTGGAGCTTTCTTT
v_gene: TRBV7-2; abundance: NA; d_gene: NA; j_gene: TRBJ1-6; CDR3aa: CASSLKGSPLHF; CDR3nt: TGTGCCAGCAGCTTAAAGGGGTCACCCCTCCACTTT
v_gene: TRBV27; abundance: NA; d_gene: NA; j_gene: TRBJ1-3; CDR3aa: CASSGSRRNTIYF; CDR3nt: TGTGCCAGCTCCGGGAGCAGGAGAAACACCATATATTTT
v_gene: TRBV14; abundance: NA; d_gene: NA; j_gene: TRBJ2-1; CDR3aa: CASSQSAVYNEQFF; CDR3nt: TGTGCCAGCAGCCAATCTGCGGTTTACAATGAGCAGTTCTTC
v_gene: TRBV5-1; abundance: NA; d_gene: NA; j_gene: TRBJ1-1; CDR3aa: CASTRGRVAEAFF; CDR3nt: TGCGCCAGCACCCGAGGGAGGGTCGCTGAAGCTTTCTTT
v_gene: TRBV3-1/TRBV3-2; abundance: NA; d_gene: TRBD2; j_gene: TRBJ2-7; CDR3aa: CASSLSGGAYEQYF; CDR3nt: TGTGCCAGCAGCCTAAGCGGGGGGGCCTACGAGCAGTACTTC
v_gene: TRBV5-6; abundance: once; d_gene: NA; j_gene: TRBJ1-6; CDR3aa: CASSPPWGHSPLHF; CDR3nt: TGTGCCAGCAGCCCGCCCTGGGGGCATTCACCCCTCCACTTT
v_gene: TRBV4-3; abundance: NA; d_gene: NA; j_gene: TRBJ1-1; CDR3aa: CASSQVPGVGTEAFF; CDR3nt: TGCGCCAGCAGCCAAGTACCAGGGGTGGGCACTGAAGCTTTCTTT
v_gene: TRBV28; abundance: once; d_gene: NA; j_gene: TRBJ1-1; CDR3aa: CASTHAGDPAEAFF; CDR3nt: TGTGCCAGCACCCACGCGGGGGATCCTGCTGAAGCTTTCTTT
v_gene: TRBV2; abundance: NA; d_gene: TRBD2; j_gene: TRBJ2-2; CDR3aa: CASRAGVETGELFF; CDR3nt: TGTGCCAGCAGGGCGGGGGTAGAAACCGGGGAGCTGTTTTTT
v_gene: TRBV6-1; abundance: once; d_gene: TRBD1; j_gene: TRBJ1-2; CDR3aa: CASSEAQDRLDGYTF; CDR3nt: TGTGCCAGCAGTGAAGCCCAGGACAGGTTGGATGGCTACACCTTC
v_gene: TRBV4-1; abundance: once; d_gene: TRBD2; j_gene: TRBJ2-3; CDR3aa: CASSQIAGEAADTQYF; CDR3nt: TGCGCCAGCAGCCAGATAGCGGGAGAGGCGGCAGATACGCAGTATTTT
v_gene: TRBV3-1/TRBV3-2; abundance: NA; d_gene: NA; j_gene: TRBJ1-2; CDR3aa: CASSQGFQAIGGYTF; CDR3nt: TGTGCCAGCAGCCAAGGATTCCAGGCGATCGGTGGCTACACCTTC
v_gene: TRBV6-5; abundance: NA; d_gene: NA; j_gene: TRBJ1-1; CDR3aa: CASSYEGVRTEAFF; CDR3nt: TGTGCCAGCAGTTACGAGGGGGTGAGGACTGAAGCTTTCTTT
v_gene: TRBV19; abundance: once; d_gene: TRBD1; j_gene: TRBJ1-5; CDR3aa: CASSTQQGFGQPQHF; CDR3nt: TGTGCCAGTAGTACGCAACAGGGGTTTGGCCAGCCCCAGCATTTT
v_gene: TRBV5-1; abundance: NA; d_gene: TRBD1; j_gene: TRBJ1-5; CDR3aa: CASSQGQGNQPQHF; CDR3nt: TGCGCCAGCAGCCAGGGACAGGGCAATCAGCCCCAGCATTTT
v_gene: TRBV5-4; abundance: few; d_gene: TRBD1; j_gene: TRBJ1-2; CDR3aa: CASRIAGQLNYGYTF; CDR3nt: TGTGCCAGCAGGATCGCGGGACAGCTCAACTATGGCTACACCTTC
v_gene: TRBV7-9; abundance: NA; d_gene: TRBD2; j_gene: TRBJ2-5; CDR3aa: CASEWRESVWETQYF; CDR3nt: TGTGCCAGCGAATGGCGGGAGTCAGTTTGGGAGACCCAGTACTTC
v_gene: TRBV4-3; abundance: NA; d_gene: TRBD1; j_gene: TRBJ1-1; CDR3aa: CASSQVYRGGTEAFF; CDR3nt: TGCGCCAGCAGCCAAGTTTACAGGGGGGGCACTGAAGCTTTCTTT
v_gene: TRBV9; abundance: few; d_gene: NA; j_gene: TRBJ2-5; CDR3aa: CAVPGGTQETQYF; CDR3nt: TGTGCCGTCCCAGGGGGGACCCAAGAGACCCAGTACTTC
v_gene: TRBV5-1; abundance: NA; d_gene: NA; j_gene: TRBJ1-1; CDR3aa: CASSLGGDTEAFF; CDR3nt: TGCGCCAGCAGCTTGGGCGGGGACACTGAAGCTTTCTTT
v_gene: TRBV3-1/TRBV3-2; abundance: NA; d_gene: TRBD1; j_gene: TRBJ2-7; CDR3aa: CASSSRDRGLDEQYF; CDR3nt: TGTGCCAGCAGCAGCCGGGACAGGGGTCTCGACGAGCAGTACTTC
v_gene: TRBV29-1; abundance: NA; d_gene: NA; j_gene: TRBJ2-1; CDR3aa: CSVELARVGNEQFF; CDR3nt: TGCAGCGTTGAGCTAGCCCGAGTTGGGAATGAGCAGTTCTTC
v_gene: TRBV4-1; abundance: NA; d_gene: TRBD1; j_gene: TRBJ1-2; CDR3aa: CASSPPRDRGHGYTF; CDR3nt: TGCGCCAGCAGCCCCCCCCGGGACAGGGGGCATGGCTACACCTTC
v_gene: TRBV6-5; abundance: NA; d_gene: TRBD1; j_gene: TRBJ2-7; CDR3aa: CASSWDSSYEQYF; CDR3nt: TGTGCCAGCAGCTGGGACAGCTCCTACGAGCAGTACTTC
v_gene: TRBV3-1/TRBV3-2; abundance: NA; d_gene: NA; j_gene: TRBJ1-5; CDR3aa: CASSQSSQPQHF; CDR3nt: TGTGCCAGCAGCCAATCCTCGCAGCCCCAGCATTTT
v_gene: TRBV2; abundance: NA; d_gene: NA; j_gene: TRBJ1-1; CDR3aa: CAMRGHRGTEAFF; CDR3nt: TGTGCCATGAGGGGACACCGAGGCACTGAAGCTTTCTTT
v_gene: TRBV30; abundance: NA; d_gene: NA; j_gene: TRBJ1-5; CDR3aa: CAWNRGNLAQPQHF; CDR3nt: TGTGCCTGGAATAGGGGGAATTTGGCGCAGCCCCAGCATTTT
v_gene: TRBV6-5; abundance: NA; d_gene: NA; j_gene: TRBJ1-2; CDR3aa: CASSPGPLYGYTF; CDR3nt: TGTGCCAGCAGTCCCGGTCCTCTCTATGGCTACACCTTC